These T cell receptor beta chains were read from a single sample in a study of blood T cell repertoires in COVID-19. TCRdb's table, derived via immunoSEQ multiplex PCR, lists solely in-frame clones and lacks some. The sample yields 250,000 to 350,000 clones, approximately 90% seen once. Specimen: peripheral blood. These receptors all come from a woman aged 60-75 years with acute or convalescent COVID-19. The CDR3 runs from the conserved cysteine through the conserved F or W. The order of the fields is D gene, V gene, J gene, clone size, CDR3 DNA, CDR3 protein. D genes are given only for firm matches. Where a row states a size, it is once, few, many or the class of an expanded clone; other rows omit it.

TRBD1	TRBV5-1	TRBJ1-1	-	TGCGCCAGCACCCCCGGGACAGGGGACACTGAAGCTTTCTTT	CASTPGTGDTEAFF
TRBD1	TRBV19	TRBJ1-2	-	TGTGCCAGTAGGGGAGACAGGGGTGGCTACACCTTC	CASRGDRGGYTF
-	TRBV28	TRBJ2-2	once	TGTGCCAGCAGTTTGCTACAGGGTCCCGGGGAGCTGTTTTTT	CASSLLQGPGELFF
-	TRBV24-1	TRBJ1-1	once	-	CATSVPGGHTEAFF
-	TRBV5-1	TRBJ1-4	-	TGCGCCAGCAGCTTGGGTGGCCGGGGTGAAAAACTGTTTTTT	CASSLGGRGEKLFF
TRBD2	TRBV4-2	TRBJ2-5	-	TGTGCCAGCAGCCAAAGTGCGGGAGTTGGAGAGACCCAGTACTTC	CASSQSAGVGETQYF
TRBD1	TRBV7-9	TRBJ1-5	-	TGTGCCAGCCACCCCTTGGACAGGGGGCCAAATCAGCCCCAGCATTTT	CASHPLDRGPNQPQHF
-	TRBV18	TRBJ1-6	-	TGTGCCAGCTCACCAACAGTTAATTCACCCCTCCACTTT	CASSPTVNSPLHF
-	TRBV6-5	TRBJ1-2	once	TGTGCCAGCAGTTACTGGTTGGTTGGGGGGAACTATGGCTACACCTTC	CASSYWLVGGNYGYTF
-	TRBV2	TRBJ1-2	-	TGTGCCAGCAGTTCCCTACAGGGCGGCTATGGCTACACCTTC	CASSSLQGGYGYTF